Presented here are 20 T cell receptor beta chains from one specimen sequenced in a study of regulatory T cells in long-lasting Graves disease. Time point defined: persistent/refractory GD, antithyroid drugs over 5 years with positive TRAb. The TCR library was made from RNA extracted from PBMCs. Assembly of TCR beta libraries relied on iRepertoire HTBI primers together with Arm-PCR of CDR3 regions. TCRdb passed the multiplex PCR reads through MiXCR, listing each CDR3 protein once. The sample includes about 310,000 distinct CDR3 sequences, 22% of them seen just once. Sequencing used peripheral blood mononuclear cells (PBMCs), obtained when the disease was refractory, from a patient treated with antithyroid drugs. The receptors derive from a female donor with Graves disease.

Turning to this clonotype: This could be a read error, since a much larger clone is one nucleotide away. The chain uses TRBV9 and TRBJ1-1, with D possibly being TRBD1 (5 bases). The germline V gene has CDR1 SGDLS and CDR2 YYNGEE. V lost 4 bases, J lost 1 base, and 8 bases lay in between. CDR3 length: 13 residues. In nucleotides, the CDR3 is TGTGCCAGCAGCAGGGACGCGAACACTGAAGCTTTCTTT. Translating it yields CASSRDANTEAFF.

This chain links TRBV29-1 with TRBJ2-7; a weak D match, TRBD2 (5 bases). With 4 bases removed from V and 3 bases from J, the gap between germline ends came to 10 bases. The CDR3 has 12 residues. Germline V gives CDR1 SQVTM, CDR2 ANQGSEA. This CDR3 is CSVGERNYEQYF. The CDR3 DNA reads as TGCAGCGTTGGGGAGCGGAACTACGAGCAGTACTTC.

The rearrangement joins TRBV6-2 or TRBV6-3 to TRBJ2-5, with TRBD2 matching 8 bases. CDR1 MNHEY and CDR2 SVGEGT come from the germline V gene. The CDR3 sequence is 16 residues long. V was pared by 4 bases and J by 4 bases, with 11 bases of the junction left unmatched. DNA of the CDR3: TGTGCCAGCAGTTCCGGGGGGGGGAGGGCCGCAGAGACCCAGTACTTC. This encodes CASSSGGGRAAETQYF.

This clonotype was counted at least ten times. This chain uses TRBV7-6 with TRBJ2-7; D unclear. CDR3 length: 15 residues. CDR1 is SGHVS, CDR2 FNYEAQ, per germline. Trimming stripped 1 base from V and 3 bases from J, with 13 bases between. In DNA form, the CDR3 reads TGTGCCAGCAGCTTAGAGTTCGGTTATGGCTACGAGCAGTACTTC. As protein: CASSLEFGYGYEQYF.

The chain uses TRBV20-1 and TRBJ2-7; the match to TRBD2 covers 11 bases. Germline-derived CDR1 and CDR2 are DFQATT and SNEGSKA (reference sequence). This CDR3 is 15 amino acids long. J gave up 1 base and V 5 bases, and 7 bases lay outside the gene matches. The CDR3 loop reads CSAGSGRARSYEQYF. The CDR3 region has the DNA TGCAGTGCTGGTAGCGGGAGGGCCCGATCCTACGAGCAGTACTTC.

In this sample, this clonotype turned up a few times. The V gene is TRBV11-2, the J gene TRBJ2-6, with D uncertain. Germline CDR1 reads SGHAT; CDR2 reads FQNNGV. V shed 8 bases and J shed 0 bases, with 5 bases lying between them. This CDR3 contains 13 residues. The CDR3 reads CASEPSGANVLTF. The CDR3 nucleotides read TGTGCCAGCGAGCCCTCTGGGGCCAACGTCCTGACTTTC.

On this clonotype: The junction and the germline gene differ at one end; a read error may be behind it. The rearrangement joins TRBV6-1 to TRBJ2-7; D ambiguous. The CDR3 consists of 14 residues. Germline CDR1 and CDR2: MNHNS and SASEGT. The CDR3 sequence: CASSEAQVWAEQYF. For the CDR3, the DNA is TGTGCCAGCAGCGAAGCGCAGGTCTGGGCCGAGCAGTACTTC.

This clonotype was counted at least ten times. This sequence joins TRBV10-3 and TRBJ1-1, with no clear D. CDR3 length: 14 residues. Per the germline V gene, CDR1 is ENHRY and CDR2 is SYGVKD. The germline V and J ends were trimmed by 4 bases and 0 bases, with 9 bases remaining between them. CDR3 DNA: TGTGCCATCAGTGGGGATATGTTGAACACTGAAGCTTTCTTT. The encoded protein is CAISGDMLNTEAFF.

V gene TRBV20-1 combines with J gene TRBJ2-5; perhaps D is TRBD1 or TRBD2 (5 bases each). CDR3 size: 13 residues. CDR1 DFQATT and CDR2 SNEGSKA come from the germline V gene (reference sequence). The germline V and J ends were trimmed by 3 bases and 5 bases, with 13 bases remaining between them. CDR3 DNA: TGCAGTGCTAGCCCCGGGGCCCTCGAGACCCAGTACTTC. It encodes CSASPGALETQYF.

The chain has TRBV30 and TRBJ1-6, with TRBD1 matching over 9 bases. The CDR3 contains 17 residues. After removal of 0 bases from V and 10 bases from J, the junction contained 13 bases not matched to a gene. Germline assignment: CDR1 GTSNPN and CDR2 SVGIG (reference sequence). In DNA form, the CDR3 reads TGTGCCTGGAGTGTTCAACCCGGGACAGGGCGGGGATCACCCCTCCACTTT. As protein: CAWSVQPGTGRGSPLHF.

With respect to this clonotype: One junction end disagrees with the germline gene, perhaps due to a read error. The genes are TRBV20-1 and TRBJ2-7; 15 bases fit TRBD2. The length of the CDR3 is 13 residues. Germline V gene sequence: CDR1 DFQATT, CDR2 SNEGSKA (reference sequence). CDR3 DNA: TGCAGTGCTCAACCCGGACTAGCGGGAGGGCCGAACTTC. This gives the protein CSAQPGLAGGPNF.

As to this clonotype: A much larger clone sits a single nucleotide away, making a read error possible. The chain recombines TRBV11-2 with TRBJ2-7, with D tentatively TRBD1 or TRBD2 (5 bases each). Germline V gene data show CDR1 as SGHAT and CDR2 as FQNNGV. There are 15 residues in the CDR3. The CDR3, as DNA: TGTGTCAGCAGCAGATCAGGGACCGGGGAATCCGAGCAGTACTTC. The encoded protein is CVSSRSGTGESEQYF.

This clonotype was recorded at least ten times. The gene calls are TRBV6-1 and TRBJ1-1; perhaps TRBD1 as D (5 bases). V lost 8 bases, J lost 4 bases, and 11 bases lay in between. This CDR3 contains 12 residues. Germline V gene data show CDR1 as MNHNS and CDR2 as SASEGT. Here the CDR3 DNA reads TGTGCCAGCGGGTGGGGGTTCACTGAAGCTTTCTTT. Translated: CASGWGFTEAFF.

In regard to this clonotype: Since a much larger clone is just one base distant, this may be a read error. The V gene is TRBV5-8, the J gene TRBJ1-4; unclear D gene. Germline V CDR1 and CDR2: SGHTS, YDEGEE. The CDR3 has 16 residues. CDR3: CAGSLNADLEGEKLFF. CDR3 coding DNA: TGTGCCGGCAGCCTGAACGCGGACCTCGAAGGGGAAAAACTGTTTTTT.

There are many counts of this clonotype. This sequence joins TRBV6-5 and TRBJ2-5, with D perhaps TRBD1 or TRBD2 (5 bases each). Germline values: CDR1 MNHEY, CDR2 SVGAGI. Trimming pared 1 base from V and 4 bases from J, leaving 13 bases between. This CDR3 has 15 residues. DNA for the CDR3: TGTGCCAGCAGTTACTGGGGCGGTGGGGGAGAGACCCAGTACTTC. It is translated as CASSYWGGGGETQYF.

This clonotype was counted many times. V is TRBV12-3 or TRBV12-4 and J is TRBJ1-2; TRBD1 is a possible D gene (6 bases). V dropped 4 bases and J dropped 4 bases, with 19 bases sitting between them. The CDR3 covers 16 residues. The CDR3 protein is CASSSNLGGGLYGYTF. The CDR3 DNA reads TGTGCCAGCAGTTCCAACCTGGGGGGGGGCCTCTATGGCTACACCTTC.

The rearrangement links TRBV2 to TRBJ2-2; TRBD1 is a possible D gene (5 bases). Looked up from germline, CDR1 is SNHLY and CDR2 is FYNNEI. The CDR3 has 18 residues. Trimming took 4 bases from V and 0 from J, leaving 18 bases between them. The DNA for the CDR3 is TGTGCCAGCAGTGGAGGACACCCCCTGTATCCGAACACCGGGGAGCTGTTTTTT. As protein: CASSGGHPLYPNTGELFF.

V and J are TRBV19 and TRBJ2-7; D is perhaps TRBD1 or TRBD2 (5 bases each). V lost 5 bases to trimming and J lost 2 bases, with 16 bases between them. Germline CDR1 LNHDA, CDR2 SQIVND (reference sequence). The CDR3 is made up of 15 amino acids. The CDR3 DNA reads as TGTGCCAGTAGTTCGCCCGGGACGAGTACCTACGAGCAGTACTTC. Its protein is CASSSPGTSTYEQYF. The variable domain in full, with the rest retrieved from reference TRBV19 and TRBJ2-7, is DGGITQSPKYLFRKEGQNVTLSCEQNLNHDAMYWYRQDPGQGLRLIYYSQIVNDFQKGDIAEGYSVSREKKESFPLTVTSAQKNPTAFYLCASSSPGTSTYEQYFGPGTRLTVT.

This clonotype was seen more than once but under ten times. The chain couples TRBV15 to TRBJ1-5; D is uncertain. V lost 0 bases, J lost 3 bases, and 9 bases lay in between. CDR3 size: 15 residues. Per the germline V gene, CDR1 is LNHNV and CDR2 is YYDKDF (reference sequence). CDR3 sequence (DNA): TGTGCCACCAGCAGAGATGTACGGAACAATCAGCCCCAGCATTTT. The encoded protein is CATSRDVRNNQPQHF. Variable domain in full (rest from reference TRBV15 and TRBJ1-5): DAMVIQNPRYQVTQFGKPVTLSCSQTLNHNVMYWYQQKSSQAPKLLFHYYDKDFNNEADTPDNFQSRRPNTSFCFLDIRSPGLGDTAMYLCATSRDVRNNQPQHFGDGTRLSIL.

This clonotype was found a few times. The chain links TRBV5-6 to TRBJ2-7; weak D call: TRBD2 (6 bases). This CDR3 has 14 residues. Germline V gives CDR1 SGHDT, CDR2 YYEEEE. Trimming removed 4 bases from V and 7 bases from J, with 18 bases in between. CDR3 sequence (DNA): TGTGCCAGCAGCATAGATCGACTAGTCCGTGAGCAGTACTTC. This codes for CASSIDRLVREQYF. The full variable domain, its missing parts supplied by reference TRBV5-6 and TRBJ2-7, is DAGVTQSPTHLIKTRGQQVTLRCSPKSGHDTVSWYQQALGQGPQFIFQYYEEEERQRGNFPDRFSGHQFPNYSSELNVNALLLGDSALYLCASSIDRLVREQYFGPGTRLTVT.